These 20 T cell receptor beta chains came from one sample sequenced in a study of regulatory T cells in long-lasting Graves disease. The time point: newly diagnosed GD, antithyroid drugs for less than 3 months. After RNA was extracted from PBMCs, the TCR library was made from it. Relying on iRepertoire HTBI primers and Arm-PCR of CDR3 regions, the team built TCR beta libraries. TCRdb redid the calling of the multiplex PCR reads with MiXCR, one entry per CDR3 protein. The sample lists 500,000 or so distinct CDR3 sequences; 14% were seen once. These data also formed part of another study, on T cells in Graves' hyperthyroidism and ophthalmopathy.

This sample comprised peripheral blood mononuclear cells (PBMCs), obtained at new diagnosis, from a patient treated with antithyroid drugs. These receptors were taken from a woman aged 50 to 65 with Graves disease.

This clonotype was seen at least ten times. The V call is TRBV12-3 or TRBV12-4, the J call TRBJ1-2, with TRBD1 as a possible D gene (6 bases). CDR3 length: 13 amino acids. The V end was cut by 6 bases, the J end by 8 bases, with 16 bases between. The chain's CDR3 is CASSPRQDGGYTF. The CDR3 nucleotides are TGTGCCAGCAGCCCCCGACAGGACGGCGGCTACACCTTC.

V is TRBV27 and J is TRBJ1-2, with 9 nucleotides matching TRBD1. Trimming removed 4 bases from V and 4 bases from J; junction bases left unmatched: 7. CDR3 size: 15 residues. Germline lookup yields CDR1 MNHEY and CDR2 SMNVEV (reference sequence). CDR3: CASSSPGQGLYGYTF. As DNA, the CDR3 is TGTGCCAGCAGTTCACCGGGACAGGGTCTCTATGGCTACACCTTC.

The chain has TRBV7-9 and TRBJ1-1; D remains ambiguous. V was clipped by 5 bases and J by 4 bases, with 14 bases between them. CDR1 is SEHNR and CDR2 is FQNEAQ in the germline V gene (reference sequence). The CDR3 contains 14 residues. CDR3 region: CASSPGDGFTEAFF. DNA for the CDR3: TGTGCCAGCAGCCCCGGGGATGGGTTCACTGAAGCTTTCTTT.

There are many counts of this clonotype. This chain links TRBV20-1 with TRBJ2-5, with no clear D. CDR1 is DFQATT, CDR2 SNEGSKA, per germline (reference sequence). The germline V and J ends were trimmed by 0 bases and 0 bases, with 11 bases remaining between them. The CDR3 runs to 15 residues. CDR3 nucleotide sequence: TGCAGTGCTAGAGATTCCGACTTAAACCAAGAGACCCAGTACTTC. Translating gives CSARDSDLNQETQYF.

This clonotype has only a few counts. An end of the junction does not agree with germline; a read error may underlie this. The genes are TRBV20-1 and TRBJ2-1; 9 bases are a match to TRBD2. Germline lookup yields CDR1 DFQATT and CDR2 SNEGSKA (reference sequence). This CDR3 region has 15 residues. The CDR3 reads CSARVSGRPNNEQSF. CDR3 nucleotide sequence: TGCAGTGCTAGGGTTAGCGGGAGACCCAACAATGAGCAGTCCTTC.

This sequence joins TRBV5-8 and TRBJ2-7; tentative D call: TRBD2 (5 bases). CDR1 is SGHTS, CDR2 YDEGEE, per germline. This CDR3 is built from 16 residues. The V end lost 4 bases, the J end lost 5 bases, and 22 bases lay between the germline ends. The CDR3 region has the DNA TGTGCCAGCAGCCCAATGTGGGAGAACAATATCAACGAGCAGTACTTC. This encodes CASSPMWENNINEQYF.

This clonotype was observed at least ten times. J is TRBJ2-7 and V is TRBV12-3 or TRBV12-4; 8 positions agree with TRBD1. CDR3 length: 14 residues. The ends lost 6 bases at V and 3 bases at J; junction bases unmatched: 7. CDR3 nucleotide sequence: TGTGCCAGCAGCTCTGACAGGGGACTCTACGAGCAGTACTTC. Translation gives CASSSDRGLYEQYF.

This clonotype was observed a few times. The V gene is TRBV28, the J gene TRBJ2-7, with 7 bases lining up with TRBD1. J lost 12 bases, V lost 2 bases, and 10 bases had no gene match. The CDR3 sequence is 13 residues long. CDR1 MDHEN and CDR2 SYDVKM come from the germline V gene. CDR3 nucleotide sequence: TGTGCCAGCAGTTTACCCAACAGGGGTGGAATGTACTTC. Protein sequence: CASSLPNRGGMYF. Full variable domain (missing parts from reference TRBV28 and TRBJ2-7): DVKVTQSSRYLVKRTGEKVFLECVQDMDHENMFWYRQDPGLGLRLIYFSYDVKMKEKGDIPEGYSVSREKKERFSLILESASTNQTSMYLCASSLPNRGGMYFGPGTRLTVT.

The V call is TRBV7-9, the J call TRBJ1-1; D is undetermined. Germline assignment: CDR1 SEHNR and CDR2 FQNEAQ (reference sequence). V lost 7 bases and J lost 2, with 8 bases in between. This CDR3 comprises 12 residues. The CDR3 protein is CASTNGNTEAFF. CDR3 coding DNA: TGTGCCAGCACGAACGGAAACACTGAAGCTTTCTTT.

This clonotype was picked up many times. V gene TRBV11-2 combines with J gene TRBJ2-7; 8 bases are shared with TRBD1. The trim removed 4 bases at V and 2 bases at J, leaving 10 bases unmatched. This CDR3 contains 16 residues. From germline, CDR1 is SGHAT and CDR2 FQNNGV. In DNA form, the CDR3 reads TGTGCCAGCAGCTCTCCCCCAGGGGGCGCGCCCTACGAGCAGTACTTC. Translation: CASSSPPGGAPYEQYF.

This clonotype was seen at least ten times. This chain connects TRBV10-3 to TRBJ2-1; 9 bases map to TRBD1. Germline V gene lookup returns CDR1 ENHRY and CDR2 SYGVKD. Unmatched junction bases numbered 9, after V lost 1 base and J lost 8 bases. The CDR3 extends over 16 amino acids. CDR3 region: CAISELGTGLHYEQFF. In DNA form, the CDR3 reads TGTGCCATCAGTGAGTTGGGGACAGGGTTGCACTATGAGCAGTTCTTC.

This clonotype was detected only a few times. V gene TRBV5-8 combines with J gene TRBJ1-5, with D unresolved. The length of the CDR3 is 16 residues. The V and J ends lost 1 base and 5 bases respectively, with 16 bases between them. Germline values: CDR1 SGHTS, CDR2 YDEGEE. The CDR3, as DNA: TGTGCCAGCAGCTTGTTAAGTTTCGGGCAAGATCAGCCCCAGCATTTT. Protein product: CASSLLSFGQDQPQHF.

This clonotype came up many times. The chain has TRBV27 and TRBJ2-7; D assignment may be TRBD1 or TRBD2 (7 bases each). Per the germline V gene, CDR1 is MNHEY and CDR2 is SMNVEV (reference sequence). With 7 bases removed from V and 0 bases from J, the gap between germline ends came to 13 bases. The CDR3 runs 14 residues. The CDR3 is CASNQGGPSYEQYF. Here the CDR3 DNA reads TGTGCCAGCAATCAGGGGGGGCCCTCCTACGAGCAGTACTTC.

This clonotype was seen only a few times. The rearrangement joins TRBV2 to TRBJ2-5; TRBD1 agrees at 9 bases. The trim removed 5 bases at V and 4 bases at J, leaving 8 bases unmatched. The V gene's germline CDR1 is SNHLY and CDR2 FYNNEI. The CDR3 spans 15 residues. Here the CDR3 DNA reads TGTGCCAGCAGTCGCGAGGAGGACAGGGGAGAGACCCAGTACTTC. Amino acid sequence: CASSREEDRGETQYF.

This clonotype was recorded many times. The chain combines TRBV12-3 or TRBV12-4 with TRBJ2-1, with D possibly TRBD2 on 6 matching bases. Trimming took off 5 bases at V and 10 bases at J, with 12 bases between the two ends. The CDR3 has 12 residues. CDR3 loop: CASSQTGREQFF. The CDR3 DNA reads as TGTGCCAGCAGTCAGACCGGGAGAGAGCAGTTCTTC.

This clonotype has just a few counts. The chain joins TRBV20-1 to TRBJ2-2, with unresolved D. The CDR3 consists of 15 residues. Trimming shortened V by 0 bases and J by 0 bases, and 8 bases separated the two germline ends. Germline-derived CDR1 and CDR2 are DFQATT and SNEGSKA (reference sequence). CDR3: CSARDLGTNTGELFF. In nucleotides, the CDR3 is TGCAGTGCTAGAGATCTAGGAACGAACACCGGGGAGCTGTTTTTT.

This clonotype was counted at least ten times. The rearrangement uses TRBV29-1 and TRBJ1-1; perhaps TRBD1 as D (6 bases). V was shortened by 4 bases and J by 3 bases, with 12 bases between the two germline ends. This CDR3 has 13 residues. Germline V gene sequence: CDR1 SQVTM, CDR2 ANQGSEA. The CDR3 region is CSVGARGDTEAFF. The CDR3 bases are TGCAGCGTTGGGGCCAGGGGCGACACTGAAGCTTTCTTT.

This clonotype was observed at least ten times. The chain combines TRBV6-1 with TRBJ2-1; D may be TRBD2 (5 bases). The CDR3 runs 15 residues. The germline V gene has CDR1 MNHNS and CDR2 SASEGT. V was shortened by 3 bases and J by 3 bases, with 12 bases between the two germline ends. The CDR3 loop reads CASSDLAGVYNEQFF. Here the CDR3 DNA reads TGTGCCAGCAGTGACCTAGCTGGGGTCTACAATGAGCAGTTCTTC.

For this clonotype: This may come from a read error, since a much larger clone is one base off. The chain is built from TRBV7-9 and TRBJ2-7, with a possible D match to TRBD1 (6 bases). This CDR3 has 13 amino acids. The ends were cut back, 7 bases at V and 7 bases at J, with 17 bases in the middle. Germline V gene sequence: CDR1 SEHNR, CDR2 FQNEAQ (reference sequence). The chain's CDR3 is CASNWQGLLEQYF. The CDR3 nucleotides are TGTGCCAGCAACTGGCAGGGGCTCTTGGAGCAGTACTTC.

The V call is TRBV5-6, the J call TRBJ2-7, with 10 bases lining up with TRBD1. The V gene's germline CDR1 is SGHDT and CDR2 YYEEEE. There are 15 residues in the CDR3. V was clipped by 2 bases and J by 4 bases; unmatched bases: 6. The CDR3 region has the DNA TGTGCCAGCAGCTTAAGAGGGGGACAGGGGTACGAGCAGTACTTC. Translation: CASSLRGGQGYEQYF. The whole variable domain, remainder taken from reference TRBV5-6 and TRBJ2-7, is DAGVTQSPTHLIKTRGQQVTLRCSPKSGHDTVSWYQQALGQGPQFIFQYYEEEERQRGNFPDRFSGHQFPNYSSELNVNALLLGDSALYLCASSLRGGQGYEQYFGPGTRLTVT.